Below are 21 T cell receptor beta chains sequenced from a single sample in a study of vaccination and CD4 T cells after COVID-19. Sequenced with the Oncomine TCR Beta short-read assay was DNA taken from cultured CD4+ T cells. TCRdb independently ran MiXCR on the PCR reads; one entry per CDR3 protein. Of about 15,000 distinct CDR3 sequences detected, 45% to 65% appear once; the ten largest clones hold approximately 19%. Treatment described: roughly ten-day PBMC culture with coronavirus spike peptide pools or control peptides (ViraFEST assay). These receptors lack a known antigen. Source: CD4+ T cells from blood, cultured in vitro, taken before SARS-CoV-2 vaccination. These receptors originate from a human donor who had recovered from COVID-19.

This clonotype was seen a few times. V gene TRBV6-5 combines with J gene TRBJ2-2; the D gene is possibly TRBD1 (6 bases). Trimming shortened V by 4 bases and J by 2 bases, and 8 bases separated the two germline ends. The CDR3 loop spans 14 amino acids. CDR1 is MNHEY, CDR2 SVGAGI, per germline. CDR3 sequence (DNA): TGTGCCAGCAGTTCCGGGACAAACACCGGGGAGCTGTTTTTT. It specifies CASSSGTNTGELFF.

This clonotype was detected once. The chain is built from TRBV20-1 and TRBJ2-1; 13 nucleotides align to TRBD2. CDR3 length: 15 amino acids. Germline loops: CDR1 DFQATT, CDR2 SNEGSKA (reference sequence). With 4 bases clipped from V and 3 bases from J, the junction kept 3 bases outside the gene matches. The CDR3 loop reads CSAIGTSGVYNEQFF. The CDR3 bases are TGCAGTGCTATCGGGACTAGCGGGGTCTACAATGAGCAGTTCTTC.

V and J are TRBV20-1 and TRBJ1-5; TRBD1 is a possible D gene (5 bases). The V gene's germline CDR1 is DFQATT and CDR2 SNEGSKA (reference sequence). The CDR3 totals 13 residues. V lost 3 bases to trimming and J lost 5 bases, with 11 bases between them. The DNA for the CDR3 is TGCAGTGCTAGGGCCAGGGACGATCAGCCCCAGCATTTT. Protein sequence: CSARARDDQPQHF.

The rearrangement joins TRBV20-1 to TRBJ1-6; no clear D gene. This CDR3 spans 15 amino acids. V was cut by 4 bases and J by 0 bases, with 10 bases left in between. Germline CDR1 reads DFQATT; CDR2 reads SNEGSKA (reference sequence). CDR3 amino acids: CSAIETSSYNSPLHF. The DNA for the CDR3 is TGCAGTGCTATCGAGACAAGCTCCTATAATTCACCCCTCCACTTT.

The J gene is TRBJ2-7, the V gene TRBV5-1, with 9 nucleotides matching TRBD1. Germline values: CDR1 SGHRS, CDR2 YFSETQ. The CDR3 has 14 residues. The V and J ends lost 4 bases and 3 bases, in that order; junction bases with no gene match: 5. CDR3 DNA sequence: TGCGCCAGCAGCACCTGGACAGGGGACTACGAGCAGTACTTC. This encodes CASSTWTGDYEQYF.

The chain recombines TRBV30 with TRBJ2-1; 7 bases are a match to TRBD1. The CDR3 runs 11 residues. V lost 3 bases, J lost 7 bases, and 0 bases stayed unmatched. CDR1 and CDR2 from the germline V gene are GTSNPN and SVGIG (reference sequence). The CDR3 here is CAWRQGNEQFF. Here the CDR3 DNA reads TGTGCCTGGAGACAGGGGAATGAGCAGTTCTTC.

This sequence joins TRBV7-9 and TRBJ2-7, with 9 bases that match TRBD2. CDR3 size: 20 residues. J lost 5 bases, V lost 1 base, and 21 bases had no gene match. Germline assignment: CDR1 SEHNR and CDR2 FQNEAQ (reference sequence). In nucleotides, the CDR3 is TGTGCCAGCAGCTTAGTATATTTGGGGACTAGCATTGGGGGATCGGACGAGCAGTACTTC. Translating gives CASSLVYLGTSIGGSDEQYF. Full variable domain (rest looked up from reference TRBV7-9 and TRBJ2-7): DTGVSQNPRHKITKRGQNVTFRCDPISEHNRLYWYRQTLGQGPEFLTYFQNEAQLEKSRLLSDRFSAERPKGSFSTLEIQRTEQGDSAMYLCASSLVYLGTSIGGSDEQYFGPGTRLTVT.

The rearrangement links TRBV2 to TRBJ1-5; unclear D gene. The germline gives CDR1 SNHLY, CDR2 FYNNEI. The ends were cut back, 0 bases at V and 6 bases at J, with 15 bases in the middle. CDR3 size: 16 residues. The CDR3 DNA reads as TGTGCCAGCAGTGAAGCAGGGAACGAGTATACTCAGCCCCAGCATTTT. Its translation: CASSEAGNEYTQPQHF.

V and J are TRBV6-2 or TRBV6-3 and TRBJ2-3; D remains unclear. Germline V gene sequence: CDR1 MNHEY, CDR2 SVGEGT. This CDR3 region has 15 residues. V lost 3 bases and J 6 bases, leaving 16 bases between the germline ends. CDR3 amino acids: CASSYGQNLVDTQYF. The CDR3 DNA reads as TGTGCCAGCAGTTATGGGCAGAATTTAGTCGATACGCAGTATTTT.

This clonotype has a handful of counts. The chain links TRBV21-1 to TRBJ2-5. TRBV21-1 is a pseudogene. The CDR3 is 17 residues long. The CDR3 region has the DNA TGTGCCACCAGGGGGTTCGCTGATGAAGACTCCTGGGAGACCCAGTACTTC. Protein sequence: CATRGFADEDSWETQYF.

This clonotype turned up a few times. J is TRBJ1-1 and V is TRBV20-1, with D perhaps TRBD1 (5 bases). Trimming removed 5 bases at V and 3 bases at J, with 16 bases between. This CDR3 is 14 amino acids long. The germline gives CDR1 DFQATT, CDR2 SNEGSKA (reference sequence). The CDR3: CSAHRAGGYTEAFF. The CDR3 DNA is TGCAGTGCTCACCGCGCGGGGGGGTACACTGAAGCTTTCTTT.

Here the CDR3 reads CASSPAPLAISYNEQFF. CDR3 bases: TGTGCCAGCAGTCCTGCCCCCCTAGCGATCTCCTACAATGAGCAGTTCTTC. The chain is built from TRBV27 and TRBJ2-1; a possible D gene is TRBD2 (6 bases). Trimming removed 5 bases from V and 0 bases from J, with 17 bases in between. From germline, CDR1 is MNHEY and CDR2 SMNVEV (reference sequence). The CDR3 sequence is 17 residues long.

The chain has TRBV15 and TRBJ2-7, with unresolved D. CDR1 and CDR2 from the germline V gene are LNHNV and YYDKDF (reference sequence). The CDR3 extends over 13 amino acids. With 8 bases removed from V and 1 base from J, the gap between germline ends came to 12 bases. Here the CDR3 reads CATAKGSSYEQYF. CDR3 DNA: TGTGCCACCGCAAAGGGTTCGTCCTACGAGCAGTACTTC. Full variable domain (missing parts from reference TRBV15 and TRBJ2-7): DAMVIQNPRYQVTQFGKPVTLSCSQTLNHNVMYWYQQKSSQAPKLLFHYYDKDFNNEADTPDNFQSRRPNTSFCFLDIRSPGLGDTAMYLCATAKGSSYEQYFGPGTRLTVT.

V is TRBV30 and J is TRBJ2-7; 10 nucleotides align to TRBD2. Germline trimming cut 0 bases from V and 4 bases from J; bases unmatched to any gene: 6. This CDR3 has 15 amino acids. The germline V gene has CDR1 GTSNPN and CDR2 SVGIG (reference sequence). For the CDR3, the DNA is TGTGCCTGGAGTGTATTGGCTAGCGGGAGTTACGAGCAGTACTTC. This gives the protein CAWSVLASGSYEQYF.

This clonotype was seen more than once but under ten times. At one end the junction does not follow the germline gene, possibly because of a read error. This chain links TRBV2 with TRBJ1-5; 8 bases are shared with TRBD1. This CDR3 is built from 15 residues. Germline values: CDR1 SNHLY, CDR2 FYNNEI. CDR3 sequence: CASSEDRGTNQPQHF. The CDR3 DNA reads TGTGCCAGCAGCGAAGACAGGGGCACCAATCAGCCCCAGCATTTT.

This clonotype appeared a few times. The CDR3, as DNA: TGTGCCAGCAGCACCCCAATGCACGCGGGACTAGCGGAGCCCAAAGAGACCCAGTACTTC. It translates to CASSTPMHAGLAEPKETQYF. This chain uses TRBV7-9 with TRBJ2-5; 11 bases fit TRBD2. With 5 bases clipped from V and 3 bases from J, the junction kept 20 bases outside the gene matches. The CDR3 contains 20 residues. Per the germline V gene, CDR1 is SEHNR and CDR2 is FQNEAQ (reference sequence).

The chain joins TRBV20-1 to TRBJ2-4, with D possibly being TRBD2 (6 bases). The CDR3 covers 14 residues. Germline lookup yields CDR1 DFQATT and CDR2 SNEGSKA (reference sequence). Trimming left V 0 bases short and J 0 bases short, with 6 bases between. The CDR3 coding sequence is TGCAGTGCTAGAGAGGGACTAGCCAAAAACATTCAGTACTTC. This encodes CSAREGLAKNIQYF.

The J gene is TRBJ2-5, the V gene TRBV24-1; maybe TRBD1 (5 bases). Trimming pared 7 bases from V and 5 bases from J, leaving 10 bases between. The CDR3 length is 12 residues. CDR1 is KGHDR and CDR2 is SFDVKD in the germline V gene. In DNA form, the CDR3 reads TGTGCCACCAGAGGGGTGGGGGAGACCCAGTACTTC. Translated: CATRGVGETQYF.

The chain is built from TRBV5-1 and TRBJ2-5; possible D gene TRBD2, 5 bases. Germline loops: CDR1 SGHRS, CDR2 YFSETQ. The CDR3 runs 17 residues. Trimming removed 4 bases from V and 0 bases from J, with 19 bases in between. The CDR3 region has the DNA TGCGCCAGCAGCCCGAGTGTTGGCGGGCCTTACCAAGAGACCCAGTACTTC. It translates to CASSPSVGGPYQETQYF.

This rearrangement joins TRBV6-2 or TRBV6-3 to TRBJ1-5, with D unresolved. This CDR3 is built from 14 residues. In germline, CDR1 is MNHEY, CDR2 SVGEGT. Trimming took off 3 bases at V and 0 bases at J, with 6 bases between the two ends. CDR3 sequence (DNA): TGTGCCAGCAGTTATTTTGATAGCAATCAGCCCCAGCATTTT. Protein sequence: CASSYFDSNQPQHF.

CDR3 DNA: TGCAGTGCTACAATCCGGGACGGGGCCTATGGCTACACCTTC. Translated: CSATIRDGAYGYTF. The V and J genes are TRBV20-1 and TRBJ1-2; the D gene is possibly TRBD1 (5 bases). The V gene's germline CDR1 is DFQATT and CDR2 SNEGSKA (reference sequence). The CDR3 loop spans 14 amino acids. Deletions cut 4 bases from V and 4 bases from J, with 16 bases between.